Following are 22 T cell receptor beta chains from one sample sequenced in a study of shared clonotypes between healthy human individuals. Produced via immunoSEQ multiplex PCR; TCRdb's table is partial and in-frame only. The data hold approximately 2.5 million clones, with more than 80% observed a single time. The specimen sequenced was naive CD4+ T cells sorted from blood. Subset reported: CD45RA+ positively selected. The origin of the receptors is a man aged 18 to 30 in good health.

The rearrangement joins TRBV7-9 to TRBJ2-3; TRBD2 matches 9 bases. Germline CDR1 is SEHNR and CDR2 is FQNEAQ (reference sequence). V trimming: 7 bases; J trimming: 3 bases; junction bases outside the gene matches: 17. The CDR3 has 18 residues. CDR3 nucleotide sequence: TGTGCCAGCACTCACCACGCGGGAGGGCCCCTCTTGACAGATACGCAGTATTTT. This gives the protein CASTHHAGGPLLTDTQYF.

CDR3 coding DNA: TGTGCCAGCAGCCCCCAGAGGGAGCTGTTTTTT. Translated, it gives CASSPQRELFF. The chain couples TRBV7-9 to TRBJ2-2, with D hard to call. The CDR3 length is 11 residues. Trimming removed 5 bases from V and 9 bases from J, with 7 bases in between. Germline CDR1 is SEHNR and CDR2 is FQNEAQ (reference sequence). The entire variable domain, with the rest obtained from reference TRBV7-9 and TRBJ2-2, is as follows: DTGVSQNPRHKITKRGQNVTFRCDPISEHNRLYWYRQTLGQGPEFLTYFQNEAQLEKSRLLSDRFSAERPKGSFSTLEIQRTEQGDSAMYLCASSPQRELFFGEGSRLTVL.

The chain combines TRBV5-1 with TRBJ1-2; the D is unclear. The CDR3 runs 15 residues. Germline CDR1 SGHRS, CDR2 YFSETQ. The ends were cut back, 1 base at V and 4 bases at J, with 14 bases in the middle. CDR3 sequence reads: CASSLSGEGSYGYTF. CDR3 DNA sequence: TGCGCCAGCAGCTTGAGCGGGGAGGGCTCCTATGGCTACACCTTC.

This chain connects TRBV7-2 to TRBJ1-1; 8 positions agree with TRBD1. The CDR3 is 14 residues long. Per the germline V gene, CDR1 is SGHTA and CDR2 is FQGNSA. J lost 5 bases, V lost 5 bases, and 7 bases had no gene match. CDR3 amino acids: CASSPRTGRTEAFF. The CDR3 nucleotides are TGTGCCAGCAGCCCGCGGACAGGGCGTACTGAAGCTTTCTTT.

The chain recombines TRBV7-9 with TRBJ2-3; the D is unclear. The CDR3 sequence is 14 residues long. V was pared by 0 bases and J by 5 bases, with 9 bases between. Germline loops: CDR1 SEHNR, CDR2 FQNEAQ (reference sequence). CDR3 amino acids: CASSLANTLDTQYF. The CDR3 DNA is TGTGCCAGCAGCTTAGCGAACACCCTAGATACGCAGTATTTT.

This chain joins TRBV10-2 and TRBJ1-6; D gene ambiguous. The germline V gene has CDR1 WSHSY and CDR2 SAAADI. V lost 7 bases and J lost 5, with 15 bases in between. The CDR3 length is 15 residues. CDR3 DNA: TGCGCCAGCATCGACACCATTAGGAATAATTCACCCCTCCACTTT. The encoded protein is CASIDTIRNNSPLHF.

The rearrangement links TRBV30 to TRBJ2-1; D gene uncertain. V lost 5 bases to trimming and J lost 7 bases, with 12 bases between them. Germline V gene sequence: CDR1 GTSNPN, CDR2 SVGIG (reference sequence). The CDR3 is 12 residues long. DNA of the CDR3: TGTGCCTGGTCGACACTGGGGAATGAGCAGTTCTTC. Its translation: CAWSTLGNEQFF.

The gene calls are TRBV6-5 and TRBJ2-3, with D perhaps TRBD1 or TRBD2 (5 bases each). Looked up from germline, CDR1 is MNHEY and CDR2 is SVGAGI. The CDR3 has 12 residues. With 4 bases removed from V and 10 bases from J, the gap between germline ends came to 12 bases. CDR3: CASSFSGRAQYF. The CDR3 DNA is TGTGCCAGCAGTTTCTCAGGGCGGGCGCAGTATTTT.

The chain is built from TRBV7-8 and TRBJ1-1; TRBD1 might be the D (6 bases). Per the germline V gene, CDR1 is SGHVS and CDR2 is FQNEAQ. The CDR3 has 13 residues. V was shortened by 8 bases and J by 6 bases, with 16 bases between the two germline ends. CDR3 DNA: TGTGCCAGCGGTCCGGTGGGGGCGGCTGAAGCTTTCTTT. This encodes CASGPVGAAEAFF.

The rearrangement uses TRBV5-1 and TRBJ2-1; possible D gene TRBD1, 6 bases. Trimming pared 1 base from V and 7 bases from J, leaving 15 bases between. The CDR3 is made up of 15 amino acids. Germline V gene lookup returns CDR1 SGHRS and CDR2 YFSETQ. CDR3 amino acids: CASSLFLVGTNEQFF. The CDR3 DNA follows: TGCGCCAGCAGCTTGTTTCTAGTGGGGACAAATGAGCAGTTCTTC.

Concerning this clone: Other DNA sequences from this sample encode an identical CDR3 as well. The DNA for the CDR3 is TGTGCCAGCAGCTTAGACGGGGGTTACCAAGAGACCCAGTACTTC. It is translated as CASSLDGGYQETQYF. This chain joins TRBV7-2 and TRBJ2-5, with TRBD2 as a possible D gene (6 bases). This CDR3 spans 15 amino acids. V dropped 1 base and J dropped 0 bases, with 9 bases sitting between them. CDR1 is SGHTA and CDR2 is FQGNSA in the germline V gene.

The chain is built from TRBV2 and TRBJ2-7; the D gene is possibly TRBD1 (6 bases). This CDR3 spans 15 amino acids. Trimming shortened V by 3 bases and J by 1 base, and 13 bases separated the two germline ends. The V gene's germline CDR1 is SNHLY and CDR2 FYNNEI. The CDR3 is CASSEEQGRSYEQYF. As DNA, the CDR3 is TGTGCCAGCAGTGAGGAGCAGGGGCGATCCTACGAGCAGTACTTC.

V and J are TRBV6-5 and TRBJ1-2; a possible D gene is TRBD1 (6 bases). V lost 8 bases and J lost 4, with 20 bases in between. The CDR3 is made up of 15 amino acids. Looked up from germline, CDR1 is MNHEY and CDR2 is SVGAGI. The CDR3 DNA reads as TGTGCCAGCTGCTGGGGGCCGTTGCCTCTCTATGGCTACACCTTC. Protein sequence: CASCWGPLPLYGYTF.

CDR3: CASSLGGTGNNQPQHF. In DNA, the CDR3 is TGTGCCAGCAGCTTGGGCGGGACAGGGAACAATCAGCCCCAGCATTTT. The chain employs TRBV5-4 and TRBJ1-5, with TRBD1 identical over 9 bases. The V gene end was trimmed by 0 bases and the J gene end by 3 bases; junction bases not matched to a gene: 4. Per the germline V gene, CDR1 is SGHNT and CDR2 is YYREEE (reference sequence). This CDR3 is built from 16 residues.

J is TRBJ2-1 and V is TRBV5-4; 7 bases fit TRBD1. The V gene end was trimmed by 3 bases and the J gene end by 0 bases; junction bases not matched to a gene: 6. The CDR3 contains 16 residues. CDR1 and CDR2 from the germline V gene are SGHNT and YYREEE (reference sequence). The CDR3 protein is CASSSFTGASYNEQFF. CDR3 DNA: TGTGCCAGCAGCTCATTTACAGGGGCCTCCTACAATGAGCAGTTCTTC.

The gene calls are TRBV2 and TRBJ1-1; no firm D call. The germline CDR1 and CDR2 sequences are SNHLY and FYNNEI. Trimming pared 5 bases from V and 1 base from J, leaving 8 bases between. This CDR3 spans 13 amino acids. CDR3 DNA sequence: TGTGCCAGCAGTCCAACCGGGAACACTGAAGCTTTCTTT. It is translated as CASSPTGNTEAFF.

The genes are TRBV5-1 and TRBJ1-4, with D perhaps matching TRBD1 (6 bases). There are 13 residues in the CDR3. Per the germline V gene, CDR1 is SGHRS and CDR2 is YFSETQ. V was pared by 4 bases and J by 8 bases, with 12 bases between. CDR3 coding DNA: TGCGCCAGCAGCGGGGGGGCAAGCGAAAAACTGTTTTTT. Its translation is CASSGGASEKLFF.

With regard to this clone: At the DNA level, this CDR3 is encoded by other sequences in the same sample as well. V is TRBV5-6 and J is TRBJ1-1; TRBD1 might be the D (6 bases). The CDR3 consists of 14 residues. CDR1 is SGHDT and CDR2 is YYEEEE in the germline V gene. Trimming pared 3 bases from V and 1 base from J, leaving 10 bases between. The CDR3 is CASSWGAGNTEAFF. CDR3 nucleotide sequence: TGTGCCAGCAGCTGGGGGGCAGGGAACACTGAAGCTTTCTTT. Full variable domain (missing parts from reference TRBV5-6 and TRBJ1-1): DAGVTQSPTHLIKTRGQQVTLRCSPKSGHDTVSWYQQALGQGPQFIFQYYEEEERQRGNFPDRFSGHQFPNYSSELNVNALLLGDSALYLCASSWGAGNTEAFFGQGTRLTVV.

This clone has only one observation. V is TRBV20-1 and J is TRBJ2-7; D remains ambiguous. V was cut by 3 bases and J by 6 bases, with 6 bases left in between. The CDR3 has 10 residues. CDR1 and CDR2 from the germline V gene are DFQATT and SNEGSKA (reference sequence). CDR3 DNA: TGCAGTGCTAGTAAATCCGAGCAGTACTTC. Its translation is CSASKSEQYF.

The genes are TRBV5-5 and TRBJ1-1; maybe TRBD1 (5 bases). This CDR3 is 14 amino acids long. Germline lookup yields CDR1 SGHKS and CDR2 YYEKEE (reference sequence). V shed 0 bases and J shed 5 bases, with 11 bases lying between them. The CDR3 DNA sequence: TGTGCCAGCAGCTTGGCCCAGGGTGGGACTGAAGCTTTCTTT. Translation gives CASSLAQGGTEAFF.

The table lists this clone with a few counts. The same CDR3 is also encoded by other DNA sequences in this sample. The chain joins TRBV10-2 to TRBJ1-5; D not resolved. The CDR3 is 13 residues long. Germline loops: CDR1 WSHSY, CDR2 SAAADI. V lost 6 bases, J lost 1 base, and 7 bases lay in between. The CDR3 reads CASSENSNQPQHF. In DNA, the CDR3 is TGCGCCAGCAGCGAAAACAGCAATCAGCCCCAGCATTTT.

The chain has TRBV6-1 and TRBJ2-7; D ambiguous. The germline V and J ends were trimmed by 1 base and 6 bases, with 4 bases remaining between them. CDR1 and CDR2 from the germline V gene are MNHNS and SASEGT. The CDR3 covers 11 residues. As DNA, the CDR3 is TGTGCCAGCAGTGAAGGGACCGAGCAGTACTTC. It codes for CASSEGTEQYF.